This T cell receptor (beta chain) was documented in a study of CD8 T cells in ankylosing spondylitis. Notes on the study in general: Prior literature has documented some motif variants in synovial fluid and blood from reactive arthritis. As for the disease-linked clones, they showed a CD8+ phenotype and occurred at relatively low frequencies in peripheral blood. The study identified a TCR beta motif of roughly eight highly homologous variants that appeared characteristic of ankylosing spondylitis blood. It was reported that disease-linked clones were significantly enriched in matched ankylosing spondylitis synovial fluid.

This clonotype has at least ten counts. Its target is unknown. Molecular-barcoded quantitative 5'-RACE produced these TCR beta libraries. TCRdb reprocessed the 5' RACE reads via MiXCR and lists one record per CDR3 protein. The data hold about 330,000 distinct CDR3 sequences, with roughly 8% observed a single time. The germline V gene encodes CDR1 SGHDT and CDR2 YYEEEE. The CDR3 has 14 amino acids. V gave up 4 bases and J gave up 0 bases, with 10 bases separating them. This sequence was found in a male donor with ankylosing spondylitis. Sequenced: blood, either unsorted or a sorted T cell fraction (not recorded which). The V gene is TRBV5-6, the J gene TRBJ1-1, with D uncertain. CDR3 nucleotide sequence: TGTGCCAGCAGCATAGACCCCCTGAACACTGAAGCTTTCTTT. This translates into CASSIDPLNTEAFF.